This T cell receptor (beta chain) stems from a study of T cell changes during pregnancy in multiple sclerosis. CDR3 length equals 15 residues. CDR1 is SGHDT, CDR2 YYEEEE, per germline. V was pared by 1 base and J by 0 bases, with 11 bases between. This clone has only one observation. TCRdb keeps only in-frame clones here, not all; method: immunoSEQ multiplex PCR. This table has some 120,000 clones, approximately 93% appearing once. V is TRBV5-6 and J is TRBJ2-7; D is unresolved. Sequencing used peripheral blood, obtained before pregnancy. The clonotype comes from a female donor with multiple sclerosis, enrolled in a pregnancy study. This CDR3 is CASSLLSHSSYEQYF. The CDR3 bases are TGTGCCAGCAGCTTGTTGAGTCACAGCTCCTACGAGCAGTACTTC.